This TCR beta chain was captured in a study of cytomegalovirus exposure and HLA in healthy donors (dated by TCRdb to about 2017). Regarding the study in general: According to an earlier analysis of around 600 of the donors, 200 million or so T cells yielded 117 million unique TCR beta sequences and approximately 300 Gb of sequence data. Approximately 330 gigabases of sequencing data and approximately 92 million unique TCR sequences made up an early release that covered fewer than 650 HLA-typed donors. Among the roughly 400 genotyped donors, around 81% belonged to the genetic ancestry cluster associated with self-reported Caucasian donors. The aim of the study was to test whether cataloging public T cell receptors could identify signatures of past pathogen exposure. The study used immunosequencing to profile the T cell repertoires of approximately 690 subjects and linked those repertoires to cytomegalovirus serostatus. In addition to the first cohort of 650 to 750 subjects, a separate validation cohort of 100 to 150 different subjects was used. The study combined high-throughput TCR immunosequencing, statistical association of individual TCRs with disease status, and machine learning to predict cytomegalovirus infection status. A later analysis re-analyzed previously published TCR beta repertoires from about 730 donors and added high-resolution HLA genotyping to study TCR occurrence patterns. Rather than using new phenotypic data, the later analysis identified candidate immune exposures from TCR beta sequences and from how often those sequences occurred across donors. To decide whether each TCR beta V gene segment behaved as functional or pseudogenic, an earlier analysis of some 540 of the donors relied on high-throughput TCR beta sequencing. Donor age, sex, ethnicity and CMV serostatus were compiled together with the repertoire data. In a later genetic analysis, genome-wide SNP genotypes for about 55% of the roughly 700 donors were used, and that subset was treated as a discovery cohort. All discovery cohort repertoires had been generated on a single sequencing platform. Class I and class II HLA loci were covered by the typing at four-digit resolution. Typing coverage differed by locus: A, B, C, DRB1 and DQB1 were typed in about 629-630 donors, DQA1 in roughly 500, DPA1 in over 600, and DPB1 in just under 490. Because of strong linkage in the cohort, 5 or 6 DR-DQ haplotypes were treated as single units for association and clustering. Across some 400 genotyped donors of the cohort, an average of about 200,000 unique TCR beta nucleotide sequences per donor were sequenced, and roughly 20% of those sequences were non-productive.

For this clone: The antigen it recognizes is unknown. The record has no base qualities; no much larger clone is one base away.

The CDR3, cysteine through phenylalanine, is 15 amino acids long. Kept here is only the CDR3 DNA, which spans 45 bases and is read in frame from base 1. The junction shows trimming of 9 bases on V and 3 bases on J, plus 18 bases between the germline ends. The germline V gene (reference sequence) specifies MNHNY as CDR1 and SVGAGI as CDR2. Library preparation was by the immunoSEQ multiplex PCR assay. A mixture of 60 forward primers for TCR Vbeta segments and 13 reverse primers for TCR Jbeta segments was used in the multiplex PCR. Amplification of the CDR3 region of rearranged TCR beta genes was performed with a multiplex PCR assay on genomic DNA. On the Illumina HiSeq System, the amplified TCR beta libraries were sequenced as 87-base-pair reads. The original methods were these. Across the 670 or so repertoires, a later analysis counted approximately 75 million unique TCR beta chains, around 11 million of which were shared by at least two donors. To remove PCR and sequencing errors, raw reads were error-corrected and collapsed into unique sequences using a nearest-neighbor algorithm that merged closely related sequences. Alignment of CDR3 sequences to IMGT reference sequences was used to assign V, D and J gene segments. Each retained sequence needed at least a six-nucleotide match to both a V gene segment and a J gene segment. Rearrangements were called productive when the CDR3 lacked stop codons and stayed in frame with V and J; all others were non-productive. Following IMGT convention, CDR3 was defined as the stretch from the second conserved V-encoded cysteine to the conserved J-encoded phenylalanine. Sequences without an unambiguous match to a single V gene segment were excluded from the earlier analysis of several hundred of the donors. An earlier analysis of several hundred of the donors classified V segments as functional when productive rearrangements were above 56.7% and as segregating when the standard deviation between donors was above 5%. A statistical classification framework was built for diagnosing cytomegalovirus status from the catalog of TCR beta chain sequences. In a later analysis, V and J genes were assigned by comparing TCR nucleotide sequences against IMGT/GENE-DB human TR gene sequences. The TCRdist pipeline was used in a later analysis to assign CDR3 sequences and most-parsimonious VDJ recombination scenarios. In a later analysis, each TCR beta chain was defined by its CDR3 amino acid sequence together with its V-gene family, and reads without a unique V-gene family were excluded. As a way to deal with suspected cross-contamination and a sequencing artifact, a later analysis dropped 450 to 700 nucleotide sequences that were highly shared and had low generation probability. In a later analysis, a clonal expansion index was calculated for each public chain from normalized within-repertoire ranks of inferred template counts. Generation probabilities in a later analysis came from a VDJ recombination model fitted to out-of-frame rearrangements, and those results were checked against IGoR. In a later analysis, TCR-TCR, TCR-HLA and TCR-CMV co-occurrence was scored with hypergeometric tests, and a repertoire-size bias correction was applied to TCR pairs. To estimate false discovery rates, a later analysis permuted the HLA or CMV assignments 20 times. In a later analysis, co-occurring TCRs were grouped using DBSCAN, and TCRdist sequence similarity was added for clustering within HLA-allele-positive subsets. Co-occurrence clustering excluded repertoires with fewer than 30,000 or more than 120,000 public chains, plus five with anomalous nucleotide sharing. Entries here come from immuneACCESS through TCRdb and include only in-frame sequences with V and J called. Some clones fail to appear in such tables; in the studies checked, an unresolved V gene covers under half of the shortfall, and the cause of the remainder is unknown. That table supplies the V and J calls and clone size; D and trimming were determined from the DNA. The sample table records some 120,000 clones; about 84% of these occur just once. The leading ten clones occupy approximately 3.9% of the sample.

The cohort comprised several hundred healthy bone marrow donors. All cohort members were sampled while nominally healthy, although unrecorded immune exposures were likely present. The donor tested CMV seronegative and was one of the 352 seronegative cohort members. A peripheral blood sample was collected from each donor, and TCR beta sequencing was performed on peripheral blood mononuclear cells. Genomic DNA was extracted from the blood cell samples with the Qiagen DNeasy Blood Extraction Kit. The paper as a whole reports these results and caveats: Because some donors lacked HLA typing at each locus, the association tests relied only on the typed subset. In a later analysis, several top co-occurrence clusters were reported to appear linked to parvovirus B19, influenza, CMV and Epstein-Barr virus. In a later genetic analysis, a missense DCLRE1C variant was associated with V-gene and J-gene trimming of TCR beta chains, and the association was replicated in an independent cohort. The 87-base-pair reads could not distinguish some IMGT-functional V segments, including TRBV6-2 and TRBV6-3, so those segments were excluded. Because counts were too low, seventeen rarely observed V segments, including chromosome 9 orphons, were excluded from the earlier analysis of about 500 of the donors. A further reported finding was that TCR beta sequences accurately predicted the HLA-A and HLA-B alleles for most subjects in the first cohort. The cohort was sequenced for TCR beta chains only, and without alpha or paired-chain data the features that could be detected were limited. At a false discovery rate of 0.05, a later analysis linked 16,951 TCR beta sequences to specific HLA alleles. Presence/absence analyses assumed roughly uniform sequencing depth across donors, an assumption that may not hold. The sequencing pipeline was judged likely to have produced a cluster of highly shared sequence variants as a technical artifact. Broadly in line with IMGT annotations, most TCR beta V segments showed up in productive rearrangements about 87% or about 30% of the time in an earlier analysis of several hundred of the donors. When HLA alleles, especially DR and DQ, strongly co-occurred, attributing TCR associations to individual alleles was difficult. A total of roughly 160 TCR beta chains were listed by the study as associated with cytomegalovirus. Compared with the approximately 710-donor mean, donors in an Asian-associated ancestry cluster had fewer N-insertions in productive TCRs, according to a later genetic analysis. For the cohort, immune exposure information was limited to CMV serostatus. In a later analysis, the rate of TCR association differed among HLA loci, with DRB1 alleles having the most associated TCRs and HLA-C alleles having the fewest. Linkage disequilibrium might explain the correlated functional status among segregating V segments, but an unknown experimental factor could not be excluded. In both the original and validation cohorts, the classifier was reported to diagnose cytomegalovirus status with high specificity and sensitivity. A later analysis found that most CMV-associated TCR beta chains appeared HLA-restricted, with HLA associations seemingly driven largely by CMV exposure. In a later analysis, HLA-associated TCR beta chains showed more clonal expansion and lower generation probabilities than non-associated chains that were equally common. Across donors, most TCR sequences were observed very rarely, whereas some public TCRs were present in many individuals. The authors suggested that the approach could potentially be generalized to other disease states and immunological phenotypes. In vitro tests confirmed that a few of the cytomegalovirus-associated TCR beta chains recognize cytomegalovirus antigens.

This chain is built from TRBV6-6 and TRBJ1-5; no D gene can be assigned with confidence. The sample consisted of PBMCs. This clonotype originated in a man in his forties in good health and CMV-seronegative. The CDR3 here reads CASLNPSDLNQPQHF. The sequenced DNA: TGTGCCAGTCTTAACCCCAGTGATCTCAATCAGCCCCAGCATTTT.